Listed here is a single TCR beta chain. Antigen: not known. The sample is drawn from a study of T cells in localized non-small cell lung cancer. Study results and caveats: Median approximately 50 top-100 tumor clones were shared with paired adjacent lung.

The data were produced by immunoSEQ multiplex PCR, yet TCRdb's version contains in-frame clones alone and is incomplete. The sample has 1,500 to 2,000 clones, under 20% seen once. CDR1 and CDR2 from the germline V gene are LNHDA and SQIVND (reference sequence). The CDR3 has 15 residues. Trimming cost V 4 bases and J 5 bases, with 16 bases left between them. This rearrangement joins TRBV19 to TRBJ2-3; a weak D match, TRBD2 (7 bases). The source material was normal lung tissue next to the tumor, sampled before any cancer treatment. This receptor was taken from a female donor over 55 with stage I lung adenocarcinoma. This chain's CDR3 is CASSTRGAARDTQYF. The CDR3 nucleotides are TGTGCCAGTAGTACCCGGGGGGCAGCCAGAGATACGCAGTATTTT.